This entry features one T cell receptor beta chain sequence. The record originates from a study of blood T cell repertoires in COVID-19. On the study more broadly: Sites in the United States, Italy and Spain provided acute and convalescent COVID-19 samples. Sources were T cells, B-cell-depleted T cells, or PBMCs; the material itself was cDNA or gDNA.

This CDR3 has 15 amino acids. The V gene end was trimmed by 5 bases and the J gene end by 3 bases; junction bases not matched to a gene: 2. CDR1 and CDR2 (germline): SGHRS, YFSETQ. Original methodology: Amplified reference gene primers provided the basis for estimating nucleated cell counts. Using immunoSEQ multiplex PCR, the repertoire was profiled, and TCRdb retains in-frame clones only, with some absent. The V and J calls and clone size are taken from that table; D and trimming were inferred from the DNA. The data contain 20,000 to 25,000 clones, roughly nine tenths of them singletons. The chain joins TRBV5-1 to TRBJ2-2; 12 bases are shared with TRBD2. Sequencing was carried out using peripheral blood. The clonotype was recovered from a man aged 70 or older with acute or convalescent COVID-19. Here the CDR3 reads CASRTSGSHTGELFF. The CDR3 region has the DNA TGCGCCAGCAGGACTAGCGGGAGCCACACCGGGGAGCTGTTTTTT.